This T cell receptor (beta chain) was captured by sequencing in a study of blood T cell repertoires in COVID-19. On the study more broadly: Whether acute or convalescent, the COVID-19 samples came from the United States, Italy and Spain. PBMCs, B-cell-depleted T cells, or T cells were the source of the cDNA or gDNA that made up the material.

Authors' analysis steps: The assay estimated nucleated cells by amplifying reference gene primers. Libraries were prepared by immunoSEQ multiplex PCR; TCRdb keeps only in-frame clonotypes and omits some of them. V, J and clone size are taken as reported in that table, and D and trimming were inferred from the DNA itself. The sample yields over 85,000 clones, around 75% seen once. This clone was counted ten times or more. The sequencing input was peripheral blood. This TCR was sampled from a human donor in a cohort sampled during active COVID-19.

CDR3 bases: TGCGCCAGCAGTCGGCTAGCGGGTTCCGATACGCAGTATTTT. It translates to CASSRLAGSDTQYF. The rearrangement links TRBV5-1 to TRBJ2-3; TRBD2 matches 8 bases. Looked up from germline, CDR1 is SGHRS and CDR2 is YFSETQ. The CDR3 is 14 amino acids. With V trimmed by 5 bases and J by 6 bases, 8 bases remained unmatched.